The entry below gives a single TCR beta chain sequence along with its context. This specimen belongs to a study of radiation and T cells in renal cell carcinoma. Data came from immunoSEQ multiplex PCR; TCRdb stores just in-frame clones and leaves some out. The table records about 150,000 clones, 80% to 90% of them present only once. This sample's time point: blood 2 weeks post-SBRT. Treatment meaning: 15 Gy SBRT to primary tumor, nephrectomy 4 weeks later. The receptor was derived from a woman between 45 and 65 years old with renal cell carcinoma. The source was blood, collected from a patient whose treatment included radiotherapy and nephrectomy.

CDR3 in amino acids: CASSVDQGILGEQYF. CDR3 coding DNA: TGTGCCAGCAGCGTAGATCAGGGGATCTTAGGCGAGCAGTACTTC. The J gene is TRBJ2-7, the V gene TRBV9; D might be TRBD1 (6 bases). This CDR3 has 15 amino acids. CDR1 is SGDLS and CDR2 is YYNGEE in the germline V gene. V was clipped by 0 bases and J by 6 bases, with 16 bases between them. Drawing the rest from reference TRBV9 and TRBJ2-7, the complete variable domain is DSGVTQTPKHLITATGQRVTLRCSPRSGDLSVYWYQQSLDQGLQFLIQYYNGEERAKGNILERFSAQQFPDLHSELNLSSLELGDSALYFCASSVDQGILGEQYFGPGTRLTVT.